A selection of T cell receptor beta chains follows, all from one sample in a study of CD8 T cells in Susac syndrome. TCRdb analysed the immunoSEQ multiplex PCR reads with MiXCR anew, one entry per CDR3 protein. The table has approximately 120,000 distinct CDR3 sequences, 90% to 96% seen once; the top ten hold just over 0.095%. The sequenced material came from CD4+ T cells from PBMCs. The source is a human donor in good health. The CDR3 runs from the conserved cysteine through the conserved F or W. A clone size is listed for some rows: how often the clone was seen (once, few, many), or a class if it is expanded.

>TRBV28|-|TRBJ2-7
CASNTDRGYEQYF
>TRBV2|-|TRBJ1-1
CASRTRQGDTEAFF
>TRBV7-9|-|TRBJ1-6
CASSGSGNSPLHF
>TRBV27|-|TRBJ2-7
CASSKTGRETYEQYF
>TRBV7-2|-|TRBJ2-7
CASSFVPGQGFGEQYF
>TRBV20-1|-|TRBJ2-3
CSATSGDQITQYF
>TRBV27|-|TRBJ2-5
CASSQSSGSLRETQYF
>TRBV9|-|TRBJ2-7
CASSVGTGGAGEQYF
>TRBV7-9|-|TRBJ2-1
CASSQGQPRQFF
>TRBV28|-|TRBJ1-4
CASSLTTGVVGKLFF
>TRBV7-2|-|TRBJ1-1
CASSPRGTVSNTEAFF
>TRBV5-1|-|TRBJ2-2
CASSKTGTSSTGELFF
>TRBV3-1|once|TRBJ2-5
CASSQALWGRVTQYF
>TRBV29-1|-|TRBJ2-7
CSGARGAYEQYF
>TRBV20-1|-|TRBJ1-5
CSAREGIQPQHF
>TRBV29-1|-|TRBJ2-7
CSVRDTGQYYEQYF
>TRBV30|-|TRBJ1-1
CAWSGDRDAFF
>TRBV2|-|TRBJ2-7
CASMWTESSYEQYF
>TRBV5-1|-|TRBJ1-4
CASSLGNGNEKLFF
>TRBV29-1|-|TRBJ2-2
CSVEYQGGTGELFF